The 4 T cell receptor beta chains below were found in one sample sequenced in a study of cytomegalovirus exposure and HLA in healthy donors (dated by TCRdb to between 2016 and 2019). Receptor libraries were prepared by the immunoSEQ multiplex PCR assay. For the multiplex PCR, a mixture combining 60 forward primers for TCR Vbeta segments and 13 reverse primers for TCR Jbeta segments was used. TCRdb provides this immuneACCESS table in a form limited to in-frame rearrangements. Some clones are lacking; in checked studies, under half of them reflect an unresolved V gene, and why the rest are absent is not known. This sample gives some 110,000 clones in total; roughly 76% of them show up just once. The ten biggest clones cover 6% to 8% of the sample. Sequencing was carried out using PBMCs. The receptor set was obtained from a man younger than 40 in good health and CMV-seropositive.

The chain joins TRBV30 to TRBJ1-5, with D possibly being TRBD1 (6 bases). Deletions cut 2 bases from V and 1 base from J, with 12 bases between. Germline values: CDR1 GTSNPN, CDR2 SVGIG (reference sequence). The CDR3 runs to 15 residues. CDR3 DNA sequence: TGTGCCTGGAGTCAACAGGGTGTAAGCAATCAGCCCCAGCATTTT. Protein: CAWSQQGVSNQPQHF.

This chain connects TRBV5-4 to TRBJ1-1, with TRBD1 matching over 11 bases. The length of the CDR3 is 15 residues. Germline V gene sequence: CDR1 SGHNT, CDR2 YYREEE (reference sequence). V trimming: 0 bases; J trimming: 5 bases; junction bases outside the gene matches: 3. CDR3 in DNA: TGTGCCAGCAGCTTGGTGGGACAGGGGGAGACTGAAGCTTTCTTT. It is translated as CASSLVGQGETEAFF.

The V and J genes are TRBV9 and TRBJ2-1, with D possibly TRBD2 on 6 matching bases. Germline V CDR1 and CDR2: SGDLS, YYNGEE. This CDR3 region has 16 residues. The V gene lost 0 bases and the J gene lost 4 bases, with 14 bases spanning the gap. CDR3 DNA sequence: TGTGCCAGCAGCGTAGAAGGCGTGGGGGGATACAATGAGCAGTTCTTC. Amino acids: CASSVEGVGGYNEQFF.

The chain employs TRBV5-1 and TRBJ2-3, with D possibly matching TRBD2 (7 bases). Trimming left V 2 bases short and J 6 bases short, with 16 bases between. The CDR3 contains 15 residues. Germline V gene data show CDR1 as SGHRS and CDR2 as YFSETQ. This CDR3 reads CASSFGGGATDTQYF. The DNA for the CDR3 is TGCGCCAGCAGCTTCGGCGGGGGCGCCACCGATACGCAGTATTTT.